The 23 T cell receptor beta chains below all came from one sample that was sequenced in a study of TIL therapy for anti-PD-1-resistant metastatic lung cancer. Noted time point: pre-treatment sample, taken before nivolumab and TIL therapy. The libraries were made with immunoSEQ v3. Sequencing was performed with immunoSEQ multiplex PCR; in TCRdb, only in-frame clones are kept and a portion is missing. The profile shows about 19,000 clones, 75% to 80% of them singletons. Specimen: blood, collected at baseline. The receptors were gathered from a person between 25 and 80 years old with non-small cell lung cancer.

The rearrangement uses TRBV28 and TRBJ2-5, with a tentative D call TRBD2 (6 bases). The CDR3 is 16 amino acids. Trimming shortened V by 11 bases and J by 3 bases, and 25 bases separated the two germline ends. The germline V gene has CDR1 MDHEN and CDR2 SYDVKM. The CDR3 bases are TGTGCCTCCGATGACTTGAGAGGGCGCGGGAAAGAGACCCAGTACTTC. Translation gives CASDDLRGRGKETQYF.

The CDR3 here is CASSFKTGPYEQYF. CDR3 DNA sequence: TGTGCCAGCAGCTTCAAAACAGGGCCCTACGAGCAGTACTTC. The genes are TRBV7-2 and TRBJ2-7, with D perhaps matching TRBD1 (6 bases). Germline V gives CDR1 SGHTA, CDR2 FQGNSA. Trimming cost V 3 bases and J 2 bases, with 11 bases left between them. The CDR3 covers 14 residues.

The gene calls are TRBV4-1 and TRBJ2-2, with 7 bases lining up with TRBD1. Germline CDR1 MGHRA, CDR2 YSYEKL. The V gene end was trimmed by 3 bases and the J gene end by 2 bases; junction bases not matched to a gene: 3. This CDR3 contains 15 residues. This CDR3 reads CASSHDRANTGELFF. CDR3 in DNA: TGCGCCAGCAGCCATGACAGGGCTAACACCGGGGAGCTGTTTTTT.

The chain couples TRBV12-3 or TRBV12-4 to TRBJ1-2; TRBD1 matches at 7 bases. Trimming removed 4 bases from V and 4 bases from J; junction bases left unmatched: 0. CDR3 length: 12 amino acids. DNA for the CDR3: TGTGCCAGCAGTTCAGGGGGCTATGGCTACACCTTC. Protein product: CASSSGGYGYTF.

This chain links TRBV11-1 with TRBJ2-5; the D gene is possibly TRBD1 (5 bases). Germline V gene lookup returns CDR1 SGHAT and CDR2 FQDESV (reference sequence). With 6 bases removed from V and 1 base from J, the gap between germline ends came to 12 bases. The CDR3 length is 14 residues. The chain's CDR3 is CASSPTEFQETQYF. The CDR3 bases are TGTGCCAGCAGTCCGACAGAGTTCCAAGAGACCCAGTACTTC.

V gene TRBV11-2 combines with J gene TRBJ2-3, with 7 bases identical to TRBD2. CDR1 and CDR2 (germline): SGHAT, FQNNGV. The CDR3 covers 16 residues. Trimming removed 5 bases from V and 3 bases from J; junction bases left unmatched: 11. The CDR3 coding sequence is TGTGCCAGCAGCCTCCAGGGAGGGTTTGGAACAGATACGCAGTATTTT. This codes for CASSLQGGFGTDTQYF.

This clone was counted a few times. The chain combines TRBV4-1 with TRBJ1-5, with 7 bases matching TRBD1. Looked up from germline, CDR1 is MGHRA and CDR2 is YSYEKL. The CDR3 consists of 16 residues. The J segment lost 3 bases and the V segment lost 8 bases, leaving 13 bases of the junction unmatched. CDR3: CASGTVQGLDNQPQHF. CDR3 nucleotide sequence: TGCGCCAGCGGGACAGTACAGGGTTTAGACAATCAGCCCCAGCATTTT.

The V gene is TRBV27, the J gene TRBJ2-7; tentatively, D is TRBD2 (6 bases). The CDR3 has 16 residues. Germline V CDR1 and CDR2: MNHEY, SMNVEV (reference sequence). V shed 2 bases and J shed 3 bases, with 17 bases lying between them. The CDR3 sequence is CASSLKPVGGGYEQYF. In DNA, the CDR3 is TGTGCCAGCAGTTTAAAGCCAGTGGGGGGTGGCTACGAGCAGTACTTC.

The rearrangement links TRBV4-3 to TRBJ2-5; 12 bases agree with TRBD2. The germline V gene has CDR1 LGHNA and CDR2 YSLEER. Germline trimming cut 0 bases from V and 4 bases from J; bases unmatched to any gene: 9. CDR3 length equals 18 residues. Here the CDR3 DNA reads TGCGCCAGCAGCCAAGATCTGGCTAGCGGGGGGGCCGGAGAGACCCAGTACTTC. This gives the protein CASSQDLASGGAGETQYF.

In DNA, the CDR3 is TGTGCCTGGAGTGTAACACAGAACTATGGCTACACCTTC. This sequence encodes CAWSVTQNYGYTF. The chain joins TRBV30 to TRBJ1-2; D not resolved. The CDR3 extends over 13 amino acids. The V and J ends lost 0 bases and 2 bases respectively, with 7 bases between them. CDR1 is GTSNPN and CDR2 is SVGIG in the germline V gene (reference sequence).

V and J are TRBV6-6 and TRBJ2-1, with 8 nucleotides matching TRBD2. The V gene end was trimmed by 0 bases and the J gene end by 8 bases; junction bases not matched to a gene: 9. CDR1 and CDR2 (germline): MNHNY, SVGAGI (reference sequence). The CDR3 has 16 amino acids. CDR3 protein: CASSYSPGRAWDEQFF. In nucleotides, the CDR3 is TGTGCCAGCAGTTACTCGCCCGGGAGGGCCTGGGATGAGCAGTTCTTC.

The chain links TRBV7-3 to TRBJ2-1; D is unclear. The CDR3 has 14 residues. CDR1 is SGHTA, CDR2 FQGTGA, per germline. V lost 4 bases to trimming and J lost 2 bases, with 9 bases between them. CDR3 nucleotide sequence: TGTGCCAGCAGCTCAGGTTTGCCCTACAATGAGCAGTTCTTC. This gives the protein CASSSGLPYNEQFF. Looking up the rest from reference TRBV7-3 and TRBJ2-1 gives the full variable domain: GAGVSQTPSNKVTEKGKYVELRCDPISGHTALYWYRQSLGQGPEFLIYFQGTGAADDSGLPNDRFFAVRPEGSVSTLKIQRTERGDSAVYLCASSSGLPYNEQFFGPGTRLTVL.

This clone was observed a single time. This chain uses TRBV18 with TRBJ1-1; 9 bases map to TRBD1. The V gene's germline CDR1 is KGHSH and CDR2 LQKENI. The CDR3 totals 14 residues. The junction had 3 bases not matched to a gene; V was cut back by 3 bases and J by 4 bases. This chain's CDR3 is CASSPVGQGTEAFF. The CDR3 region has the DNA TGTGCCAGCTCACCCGTGGGACAGGGCACTGAAGCTTTCTTT. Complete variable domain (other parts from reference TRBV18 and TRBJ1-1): NAGVMQNPRHLVRRRGQEARLRCSPMKGHSHVYWYRQLPEEGLKFMVYLQKENIIDESGMPKERFSAEFPKEGPSILRIQQVVRGDSAAYFCASSPVGQGTEAFFGQGTRLTVV.

CDR3: CASSLSSGSSGNTIYF. CDR3 DNA: TGTGCCAGCAGCTTATCGTCAGGATCCTCTGGAAACACCATATATTTT. V is TRBV7-2 and J is TRBJ1-3; D call uncertain. The V end was cut by 2 bases, the J end by 0 bases, with 11 bases between. Germline loops: CDR1 SGHTA, CDR2 FQGNSA. The CDR3 runs 16 residues.

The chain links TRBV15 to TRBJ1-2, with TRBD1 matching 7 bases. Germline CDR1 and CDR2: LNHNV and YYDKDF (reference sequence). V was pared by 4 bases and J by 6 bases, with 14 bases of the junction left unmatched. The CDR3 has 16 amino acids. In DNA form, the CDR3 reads TGTGCCACCAGCAACCCTGACAGGGTGAGCATTCATGGCTACACCTTC. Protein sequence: CATSNPDRVSIHGYTF.

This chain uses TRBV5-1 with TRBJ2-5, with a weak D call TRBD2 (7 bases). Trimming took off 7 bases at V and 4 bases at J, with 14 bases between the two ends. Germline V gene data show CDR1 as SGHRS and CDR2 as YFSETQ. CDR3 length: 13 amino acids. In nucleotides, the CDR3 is TGCGCCAGCGCGGTGGGGGGGCCAGAGACCCAGTACTTC. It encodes CASAVGGPETQYF.

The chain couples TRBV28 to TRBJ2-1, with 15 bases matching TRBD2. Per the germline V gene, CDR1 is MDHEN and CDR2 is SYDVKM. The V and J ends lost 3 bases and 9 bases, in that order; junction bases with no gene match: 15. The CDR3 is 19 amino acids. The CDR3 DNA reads TGTGCCAGCAGTTTTTATGAACGGTGGACTAGCGGGAGGGCCGGTGAGCAGTTCTTC. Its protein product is CASSFYERWTSGRAGEQFF.

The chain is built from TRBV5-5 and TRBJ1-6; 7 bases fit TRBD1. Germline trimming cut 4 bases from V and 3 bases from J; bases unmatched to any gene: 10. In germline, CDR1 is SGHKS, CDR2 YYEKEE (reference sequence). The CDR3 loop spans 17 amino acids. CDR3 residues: CASSPRDSLIYNSPLHF. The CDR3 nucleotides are TGTGCCAGCAGCCCTAGGGACAGCCTAATCTATAATTCACCCCTCCACTTT. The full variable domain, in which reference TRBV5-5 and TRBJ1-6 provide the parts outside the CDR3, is DAGVTQSPTHLIKTRGQQVTLRCSPISGHKSVSWYQQVLGQGPQFIFQYYEKEERGRGNFPDRFSARQFPNYSSELNVNALLLGDSALYLCASSPRDSLIYNSPLHFGNGTRLTVT.

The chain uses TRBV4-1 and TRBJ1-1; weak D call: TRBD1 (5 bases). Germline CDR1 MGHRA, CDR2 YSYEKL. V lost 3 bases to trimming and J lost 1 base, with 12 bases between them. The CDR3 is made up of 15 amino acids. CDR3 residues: CASSQAWGRNTEAFF. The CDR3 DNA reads TGCGCCAGCAGCCAGGCCTGGGGCCGGAACACTGAAGCTTTCTTT.

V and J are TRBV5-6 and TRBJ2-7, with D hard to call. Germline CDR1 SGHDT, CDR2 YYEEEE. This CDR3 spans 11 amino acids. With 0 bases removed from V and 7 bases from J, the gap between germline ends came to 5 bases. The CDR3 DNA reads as TGTGCCAGCAGCTTGGCCGCGGAGCAGTACTTC. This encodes CASSLAAEQYF.

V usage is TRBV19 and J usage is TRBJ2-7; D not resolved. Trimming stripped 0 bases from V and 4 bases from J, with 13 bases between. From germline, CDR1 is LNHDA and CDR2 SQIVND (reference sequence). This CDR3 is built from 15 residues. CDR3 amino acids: CASSIEGSPWYEQYF. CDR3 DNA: TGTGCCAGTAGTATAGAAGGATCCCCCTGGTACGAGCAGTACTTC.

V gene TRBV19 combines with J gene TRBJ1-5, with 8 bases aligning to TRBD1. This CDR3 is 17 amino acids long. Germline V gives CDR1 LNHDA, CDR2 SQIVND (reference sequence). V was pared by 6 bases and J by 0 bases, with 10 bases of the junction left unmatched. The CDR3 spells CASRTNRGGYSNQPQHF. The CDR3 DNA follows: TGTGCCAGTAGGACTAACAGGGGGGGGTATAGCAATCAGCCCCAGCATTTT.

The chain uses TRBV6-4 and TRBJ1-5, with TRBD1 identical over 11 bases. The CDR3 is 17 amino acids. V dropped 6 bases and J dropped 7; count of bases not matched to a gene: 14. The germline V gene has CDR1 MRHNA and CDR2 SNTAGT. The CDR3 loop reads CASRERWTGGVEQPQHF. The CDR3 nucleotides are TGTGCCAGCAGGGAAAGATGGACAGGGGGCGTGGAGCAGCCCCAGCATTTT.